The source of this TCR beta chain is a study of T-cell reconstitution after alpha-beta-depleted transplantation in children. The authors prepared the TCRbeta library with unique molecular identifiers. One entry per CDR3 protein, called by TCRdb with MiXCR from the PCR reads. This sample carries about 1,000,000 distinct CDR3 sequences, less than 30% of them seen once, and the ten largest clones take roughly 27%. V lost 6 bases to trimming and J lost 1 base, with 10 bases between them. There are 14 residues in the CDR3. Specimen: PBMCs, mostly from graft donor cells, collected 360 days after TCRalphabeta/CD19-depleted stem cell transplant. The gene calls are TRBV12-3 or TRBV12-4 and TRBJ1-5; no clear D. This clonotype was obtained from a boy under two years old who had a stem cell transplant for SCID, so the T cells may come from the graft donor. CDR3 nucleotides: TGTGCCAGCAGCAAGATTGGGAGCAATCAGCCCCAGCATTTT. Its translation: CASSKIGSNQPQHF.